This TCR beta chain is drawn from a study of blood T cell repertoires in COVID-19. Data came from immunoSEQ multiplex PCR; TCRdb stores just in-frame clones and leaves some out. The table has roughly 310,000 clones, 85% to 90% seen once. The sequence was obtained from a woman aged 25 to 45 with COVID-19, enrolled during active disease. The sample comprised peripheral blood.

Here the CDR3 reads CASSAGPNTEAFF. The DNA for the CDR3 is TGTGCCAGCAGTGCGGGACCGAACACTGAAGCTTTCTTT. The chain is built from TRBV12-3 or TRBV12-4 and TRBJ1-1; a weak D match, TRBD1 (5 bases). V lost 5 bases and J lost 1, with 8 bases in between. CDR3 length: 13 residues.